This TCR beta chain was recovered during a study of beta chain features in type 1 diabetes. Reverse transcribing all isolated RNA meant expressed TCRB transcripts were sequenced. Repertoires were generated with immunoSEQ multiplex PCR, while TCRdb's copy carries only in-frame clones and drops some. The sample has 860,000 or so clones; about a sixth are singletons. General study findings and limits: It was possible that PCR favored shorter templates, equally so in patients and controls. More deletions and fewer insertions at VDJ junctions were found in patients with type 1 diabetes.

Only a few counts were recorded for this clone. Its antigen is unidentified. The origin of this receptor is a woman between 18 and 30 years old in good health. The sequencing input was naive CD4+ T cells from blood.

CDR3 DNA: TGTGCCAGCAGCAGGGGAGGAGGGTCTGGGGCCAACGTCCTGACTTTC. Translated: CASSRGGGSGANVLTF. The chain recombines TRBV9 with TRBJ2-6; perhaps TRBD2 as D (6 bases). Germline CDR1 SGDLS, CDR2 YYNGEE. V lost 4 bases and J lost 1, with 12 bases in between. The CDR3 covers 16 residues.